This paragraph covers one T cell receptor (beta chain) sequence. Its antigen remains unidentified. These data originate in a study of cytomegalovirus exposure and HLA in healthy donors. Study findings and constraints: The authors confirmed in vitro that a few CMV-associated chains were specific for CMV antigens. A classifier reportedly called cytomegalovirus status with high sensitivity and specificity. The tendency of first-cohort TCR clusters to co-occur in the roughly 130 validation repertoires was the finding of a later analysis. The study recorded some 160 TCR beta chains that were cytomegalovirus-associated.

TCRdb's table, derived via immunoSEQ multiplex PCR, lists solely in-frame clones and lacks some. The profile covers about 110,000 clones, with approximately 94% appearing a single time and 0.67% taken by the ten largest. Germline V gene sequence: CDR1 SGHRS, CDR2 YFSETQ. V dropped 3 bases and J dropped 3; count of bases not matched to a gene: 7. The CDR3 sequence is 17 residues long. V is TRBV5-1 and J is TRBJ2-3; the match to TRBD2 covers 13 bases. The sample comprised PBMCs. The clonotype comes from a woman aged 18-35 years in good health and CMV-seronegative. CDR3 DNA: TGCGCCAGCAGCTGGACTCCGGGACTAGCGGGGACAGATACGCAGTATTTT. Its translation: CASSWTPGLAGTDTQYF.